This is a list of T cell receptor beta chains from one sample in a study of CD8+ T cells in alopecia areata. Repertoires were generated with immunoSEQ multiplex PCR, while TCRdb's copy carries only in-frame clones and drops some. Counted here are roughly 180,000 clones, 45% to 75% occurring once; the ten biggest clones make up approximately 3.4%. Sample: CD4+ T cells sorted from blood, taken at week 4, from a patient treated with tofacitinib. The receptor source for this set is a human donor with alopecia areata. Each CDR3 is given with its conserved first and last residue. Fields, in order: J gene, D gene, clone size, V gene, CDR3 protein, CDR3 DNA. D genes are given only for firm matches. Not every row has a clone size; where given, it reads once, few, many or a size class.

J gene: TRBJ1-4; D gene: -; clone size: -; V gene: TRBV30; CDR3 protein: CAWSVQLGTNEKLFF; CDR3 DNA: TGTGCCTGGAGTGTTCAGCTGGGGACTAATGAAAAACTGTTTTTT
J gene: TRBJ2-7; D gene: TRBD2; clone size: -; V gene: TRBV7-2; CDR3 protein: CASSLREGKDYEQYF; CDR3 DNA: TGTGCCAGCAGCTTGAGGGAGGGGAAAGACTACGAGCAGTACTTC
J gene: TRBJ1-1; D gene: -; clone size: once; V gene: TRBV2; CDR3 protein: CASGTTFMNTEAFF; CDR3 DNA: TGTGCCAGCGGGACAACGTTCATGAACACTGAAGCTTTCTTT
J gene: TRBJ2-5; D gene: -; clone size: -; V gene: TRBV5-4; CDR3 protein: CASSRTGQETQYF; CDR3 DNA: TGTGCCAGCAGCCGAACAGGCCAAGAGACCCAGTACTTC
J gene: TRBJ1-2; D gene: -; clone size: -; V gene: TRBV27; CDR3 protein: CASSSNLAEGPIYGYTF; CDR3 DNA: TGTGCCAGCTCCTCAAACCTGGCGGAGGGCCCCATCTATGGCTACACCTTC
J gene: TRBJ2-5; D gene: TRBD2; clone size: -; V gene: TRBV5-6; CDR3 protein: CASSRGLAGFAETQYF; CDR3 DNA: TGTGCCAGCAGCCGGGGACTAGCGGGGTTTGCCGAGACCCAGTACTTC
J gene: TRBJ1-2; D gene: -; clone size: -; V gene: TRBV4-1; CDR3 protein: CASSPAGASYGYTF; CDR3 DNA: TGCGCCAGCAGCCCGGCGGGTGCAAGCTATGGCTACACCTTC
J gene: TRBJ2-1; D gene: -; clone size: -; V gene: TRBV7-2; CDR3 protein: CASRFTGGNEQFF; CDR3 DNA: TGTGCCAGCCGCTTTACGGGCGGGAATGAGCAGTTCTTC
J gene: TRBJ2-3; D gene: -; clone size: -; V gene: TRBV6-1; CDR3 protein: CASRSRYGGTDTQYF; CDR3 DNA: TGTGCCAGCAGGAGCCGGTACGGGGGCACAGATACGCAGTATTTT
J gene: TRBJ2-5; D gene: TRBD1; clone size: -; V gene: TRBV11-2; CDR3 protein: CASSATGIQETQYF; CDR3 DNA: TGTGCCAGCAGCGCGACAGGGATACAAGAGACCCAGTACTTC
J gene: TRBJ2-6; D gene: -; clone size: -; V gene: TRBV4-1; CDR3 protein: CASSQVVSGANVLTF; CDR3 DNA: TGCGCCAGCAGCCAAGTCGTTTCTGGGGCCAACGTCCTGACTTTC
J gene: TRBJ2-5; D gene: -; clone size: -; V gene: TRBV7-6; CDR3 protein: CASSTVGRGEETQYF; CDR3 DNA: TGTGCCAGCAGCACGGTGGGCAGGGGGGAAGAGACCCAGTACTTC
J gene: TRBJ2-7; D gene: -; clone size: -; V gene: TRBV29-1; CDR3 protein: CSGGELAYEQYF; CDR3 DNA: TGCAGCGGGGGGGAGCTCGCCTACGAGCAGTACTTC
J gene: TRBJ1-5; D gene: -; clone size: -; V gene: TRBV23-1; CDR3 protein: CASSPTGSHQPQHF; CDR3 DNA: TGCGCCAGCAGCCCCACAGGTTCCCATCAGCCCCAGCATTTT
J gene: TRBJ2-5; D gene: TRBD1; clone size: -; V gene: TRBV18; CDR3 protein: CASSSRTTGEGREETQYF; CDR3 DNA: TGTGCCAGCTCATCCCGGACCACAGGGGAAGGAAGGGAAGAGACCCAGTACTTC
J gene: TRBJ2-1; D gene: -; clone size: -; V gene: TRBV27; CDR3 protein: CASSYRGGSYNEQFF; CDR3 DNA: TGTGCCAGCAGCTACAGGGGGGGTTCCTACAATGAGCAGTTCTTC
J gene: TRBJ1-6; D gene: -; clone size: few; V gene: TRBV28; CDR3 protein: CASLRQQNSPLHF; CDR3 DNA: TGTGCCAGCCTTCGGCAGCAGAATTCACCCCTCCACTTT
J gene: TRBJ2-7; D gene: -; clone size: few; V gene: TRBV5-1; CDR3 protein: CASSLQGNYEQYF; CDR3 DNA: TGCGCCAGCAGCTTGCAGGGTAATTACGAGCAGTACTTC
J gene: TRBJ1-1; D gene: -; clone size: few; V gene: TRBV6-1; CDR3 protein: CASSIGQNTEAFF; CDR3 DNA: TGTGCCAGCAGTATAGGACAGAACACTGAAGCTTTCTTT
J gene: TRBJ1-1; D gene: TRBD1; clone size: few; V gene: TRBV30; CDR3 protein: CAWEGQSKTEAFF; CDR3 DNA: TGTGCCTGGGAGGGACAGTCGAAAACTGAAGCTTTCTTT
J gene: TRBJ1-2; D gene: -; clone size: once; V gene: TRBV29-1; CDR3 protein: CSVERENYGYTF; CDR3 DNA: TGCAGCGTTGAGAGAGAAAACTATGGCTACACCTTC
J gene: TRBJ1-6; D gene: TRBD1; clone size: -; V gene: TRBV30; CDR3 protein: CAWRDDRGSSYNSPLHF; CDR3 DNA: TGTGCCTGGAGAGATGACAGGGGAAGTTCCTATAATTCACCCCTCCACTTT
J gene: TRBJ1-1; D gene: -; clone size: -; V gene: TRBV4-3; CDR3 protein: CASSQAQTAGFTEAFF; CDR3 DNA: TGCGCCAGCAGCCAAGCTCAGACGGCAGGATTCACTGAAGCTTTCTTT
J gene: TRBJ1-1; D gene: -; clone size: -; V gene: TRBV30; CDR3 protein: CAWRFQGNTEAFF; CDR3 DNA: TGTGCCTGGAGATTTCAGGGCAACACTGAAGCTTTCTTT
J gene: TRBJ2-1; D gene: -; clone size: -; V gene: TRBV29-1; CDR3 protein: CSVEAGGNEQFF; CDR3 DNA: TGCAGCGTTGAAGCCGGGGGCAATGAGCAGTTCTTC
J gene: TRBJ2-5; D gene: TRBD1; clone size: -; V gene: TRBV27; CDR3 protein: CASSPGGQVQETQYF; CDR3 DNA: TGTGCCAGCTCTCCAGGAGGACAGGTCCAAGAGACCCAGTACTTC
J gene: TRBJ2-5; D gene: -; clone size: -; V gene: TRBV30; CDR3 protein: CAWAGTAAQGTQYF; CDR3 DNA: TGTGCCTGGGCCGGGACGGCTGCCCAAGGGACCCAGTACTTC
J gene: TRBJ2-1; D gene: TRBD2; clone size: few; V gene: TRBV4-1; CDR3 protein: CASSLGLAGGPINEQFF; CDR3 DNA: TGCGCCAGCAGCTTAGGACTAGCGGGGGGGCCGATCAATGAGCAGTTCTTC
J gene: TRBJ1-5; D gene: -; clone size: -; V gene: TRBV27; CDR3 protein: CASSLGRGDQPQHF; CDR3 DNA: TGTGCCAGCAGTTTAGGCAGGGGAGATCAGCCCCAGCATTTT
J gene: TRBJ2-7; D gene: TRBD1; clone size: -; V gene: TRBV28; CDR3 protein: CASLRQGYEQYF; CDR3 DNA: TGTGCCAGCTTACGACAGGGCTACGAGCAGTACTTC
J gene: TRBJ2-7; D gene: -; clone size: -; V gene: TRBV30; CDR3 protein: CAWSVGSWPYEQYF; CDR3 DNA: TGTGCCTGGAGTGTGGGTAGCTGGCCCTACGAGCAGTACTTC
J gene: TRBJ1-1; D gene: -; clone size: once; V gene: TRBV29-1; CDR3 protein: CSSGGRDTEAFF; CDR3 DNA: TGCAGTTCGGGAGGGAGGGACACTGAAGCCTTCTTT
J gene: TRBJ2-7; D gene: TRBD1; clone size: -; V gene: TRBV18; CDR3 protein: CASSPGQGKAYEQYF; CDR3 DNA: TGTGCCAGCTCACCTGGACAGGGAAAAGCCTACGAGCAGTACTTC
J gene: TRBJ1-1; D gene: -; clone size: -; V gene: TRBV28; CDR3 protein: CATTPNTEAFF; CDR3 DNA: TGTGCCACCACACCCAACACTGAAGCTTTCTTT
J gene: TRBJ1-2; D gene: -; clone size: -; V gene: TRBV6-1; CDR3 protein: CASSDPLGGVYGYTF; CDR3 DNA: TGTGCCAGCAGTGACCCATTGGGGGGGGTATATGGCTACACCTTC